This T cell receptor (beta chain) was sequenced in a study of PD-1 blockade in classical Hodgkin lymphoma. This CDR3 spans 12 amino acids. Trimming took off 5 bases at V and 6 bases at J, with 7 bases between the two ends. The germline V gene encodes CDR1 ENHRY and CDR2 SYGVKD. This sample's time point: newly diagnosed, previously untreated cHL patient sample. By magnetic negative selection, CD4+ T cells were purified from thawed PBMCs. The assay was immunoSEQ multiplex PCR, and TCRdb's table has in-frame clones only and misses some. The repertoire has 15,000 to 20,000 clones, about 90% of them found once; the top ten carry about 0.53%.

The chain is built from TRBV10-3 and TRBJ2-2, with D hard to call. The origin of this receptor is a human donor with classical Hodgkin lymphoma. The specimen sequenced was CD4+ T cells from blood. The CDR3: CAISSPAGELFF. The CDR3 DNA sequence: TGTGCCATCAGTTCCCCCGCCGGGGAGCTGTTTTTT.